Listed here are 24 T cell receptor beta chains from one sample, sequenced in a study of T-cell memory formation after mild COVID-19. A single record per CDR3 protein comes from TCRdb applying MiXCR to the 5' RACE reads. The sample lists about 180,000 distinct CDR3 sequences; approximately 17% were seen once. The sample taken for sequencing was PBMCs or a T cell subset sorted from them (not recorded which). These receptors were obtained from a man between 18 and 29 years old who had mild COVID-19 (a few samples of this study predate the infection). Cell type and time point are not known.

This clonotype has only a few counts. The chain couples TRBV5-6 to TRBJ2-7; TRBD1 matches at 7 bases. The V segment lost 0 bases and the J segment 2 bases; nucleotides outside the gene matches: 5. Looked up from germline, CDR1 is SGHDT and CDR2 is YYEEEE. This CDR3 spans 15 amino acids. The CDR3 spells CASSLAQTGTYEQYV. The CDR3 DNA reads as TGTGCCAGCAGCTTGGCCCAGACAGGGACCTACGAGCAGTACGTC.

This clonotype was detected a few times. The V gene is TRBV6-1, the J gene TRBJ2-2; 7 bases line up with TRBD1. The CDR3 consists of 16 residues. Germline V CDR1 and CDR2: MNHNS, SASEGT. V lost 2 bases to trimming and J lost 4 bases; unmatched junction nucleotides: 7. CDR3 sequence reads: CASSENPGQLTGELFF. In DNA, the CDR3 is TGTGCCAGCAGTGAAAATCCGGGACAGCTCACCGGGGAGCTGTTTTTT.

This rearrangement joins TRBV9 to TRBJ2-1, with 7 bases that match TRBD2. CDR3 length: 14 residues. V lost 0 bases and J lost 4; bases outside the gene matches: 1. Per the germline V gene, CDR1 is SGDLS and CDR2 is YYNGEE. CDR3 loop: CASSVASGYNEQFF. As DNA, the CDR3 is TGTGCCAGCAGCGTAGCTAGCGGTTACAATGAGCAGTTCTTC.

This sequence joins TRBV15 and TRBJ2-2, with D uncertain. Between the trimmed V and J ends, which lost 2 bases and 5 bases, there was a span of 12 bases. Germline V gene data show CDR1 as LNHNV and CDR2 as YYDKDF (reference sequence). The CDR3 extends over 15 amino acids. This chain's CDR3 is CATSRRHIRTGELFF. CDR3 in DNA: TGTGCCACCAGCAGAAGACACATTCGGACCGGGGAGCTGTTTTTT.

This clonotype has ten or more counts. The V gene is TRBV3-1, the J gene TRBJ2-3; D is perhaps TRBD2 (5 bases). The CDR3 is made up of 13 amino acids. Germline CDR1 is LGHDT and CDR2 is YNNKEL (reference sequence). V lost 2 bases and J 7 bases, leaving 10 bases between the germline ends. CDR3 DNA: TGTGCCAGCAGCCAACAAACGGGAAATACGCAGTATTTT. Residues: CASSQQTGNTQYF.

The CDR3 is CASRPEGVYGYTF. The CDR3 DNA sequence: TGTGCCAGCAGGCCGGAGGGTGTCTATGGCTACACCTTC. The rearrangement links TRBV6-5 to TRBJ1-2; D unclear. Germline V gene data show CDR1 as MNHEY and CDR2 as SVGAGI. Trimming took 6 bases from V and 4 from J, leaving 12 bases between them. The CDR3 consists of 13 residues.

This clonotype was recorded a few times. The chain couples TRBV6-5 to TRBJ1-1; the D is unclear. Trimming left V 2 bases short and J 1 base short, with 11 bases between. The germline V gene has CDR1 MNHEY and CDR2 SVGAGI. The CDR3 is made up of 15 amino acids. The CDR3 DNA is TGTGCCAGCAGTTACGGTTCGCAGCCGAACACTGAAGCTTTCTTT. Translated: CASSYGSQPNTEAFF.

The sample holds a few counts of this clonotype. The CDR3 DNA reads as TGTGCCAGCAGTTACAGGCTCACAGATACGCAGTATTTT. Its protein product is CASSYRLTDTQYF. The gene calls are TRBV2 and TRBJ2-3; TRBD1 might be the D (5 bases). The length of the CDR3 is 13 residues. The V end lost 5 bases, the J end lost 2 bases, and 8 bases lay between the germline ends. CDR1 is SNHLY, CDR2 FYNNEI, per germline. Full variable domain (missing parts from reference TRBV2 and TRBJ2-3): EPEVTQTPSHQVTQMGQEVILRCVPISNHLYFYWYRQILGQKVEFLVSFYNNEISEKSEIFDDQFSVERPDGSNFTLKIRSTKLEDSAMYFCASSYRLTDTQYFGPGTRLTVL.

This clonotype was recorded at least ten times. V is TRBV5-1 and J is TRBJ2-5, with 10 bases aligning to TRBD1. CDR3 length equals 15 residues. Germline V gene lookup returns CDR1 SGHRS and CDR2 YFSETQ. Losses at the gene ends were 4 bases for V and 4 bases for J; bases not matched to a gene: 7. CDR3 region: CASSVPGTGVETQYF. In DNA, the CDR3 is TGCGCCAGCAGCGTACCCGGGACAGGGGTAGAGACCCAGTACTTC.

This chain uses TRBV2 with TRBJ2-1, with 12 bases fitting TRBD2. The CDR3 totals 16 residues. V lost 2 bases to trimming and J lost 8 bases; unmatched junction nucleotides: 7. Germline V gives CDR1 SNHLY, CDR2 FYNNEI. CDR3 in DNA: TGTGCCAGCAGTGAACAGACTAGCGGGGGAGGGGATGAGCAGTTCTTC. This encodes CASSEQTSGGGDEQFF.

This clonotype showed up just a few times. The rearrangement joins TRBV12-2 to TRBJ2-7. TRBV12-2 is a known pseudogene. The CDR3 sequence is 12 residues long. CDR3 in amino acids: CASRLLSREQYV. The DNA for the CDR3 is TGTGCAAGTCGCTTATTAAGCAGGGAGCAGTACGTC.

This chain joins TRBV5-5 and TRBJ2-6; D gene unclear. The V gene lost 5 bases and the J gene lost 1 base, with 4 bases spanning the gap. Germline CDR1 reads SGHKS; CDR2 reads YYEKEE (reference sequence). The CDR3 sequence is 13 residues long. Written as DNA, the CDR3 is TGTGCCAGCAGGAGGTCTGGGGCCAACGTCCTGACTTTC. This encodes CASRRSGANVLTF.

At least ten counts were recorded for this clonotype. CDR3 DNA sequence: TGCGCCAGCAGCCCAAGTCGGGGAAGGTCCCCCAATGAGCAGTTCTTC. Translated: CASSPSRGRSPNEQFF. The gene calls are TRBV5-1 and TRBJ2-1; D may be TRBD2 (5 bases). This CDR3 region has 16 residues. The germline gives CDR1 SGHRS, CDR2 YFSETQ. Trimming shortened V by 4 bases and J by 6 bases, and 20 bases separated the two germline ends.

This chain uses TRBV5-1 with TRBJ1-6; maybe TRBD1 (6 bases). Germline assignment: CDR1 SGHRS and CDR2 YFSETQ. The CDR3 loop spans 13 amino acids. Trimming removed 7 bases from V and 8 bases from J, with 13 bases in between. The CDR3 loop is CASSGAGDSPLHF. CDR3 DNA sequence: TGCGCCAGCTCCGGGGCAGGGGATTCACCCCTCCACTTT.

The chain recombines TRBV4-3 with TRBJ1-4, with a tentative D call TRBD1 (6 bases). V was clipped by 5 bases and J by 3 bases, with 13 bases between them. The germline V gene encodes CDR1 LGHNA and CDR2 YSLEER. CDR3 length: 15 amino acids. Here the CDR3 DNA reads TGCGCCAGCAGCTCGGCAGGGGCAGCTAATGAAAAACTGTTTTTT. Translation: CASSSAGAANEKLFF.

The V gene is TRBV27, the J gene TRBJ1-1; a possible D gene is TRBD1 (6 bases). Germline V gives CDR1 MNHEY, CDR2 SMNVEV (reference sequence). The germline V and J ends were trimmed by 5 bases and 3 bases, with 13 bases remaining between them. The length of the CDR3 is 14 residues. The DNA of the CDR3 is TGTGCCAGCAGTGTCAACAGGGCCGACACTGAAGCTTTCTTT. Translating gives CASSVNRADTEAFF.

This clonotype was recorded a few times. CDR3 residues: CASSLTGPDIEAFF. The CDR3 nucleotides are TGTGCCAGCAGTTTAACCGGGCCTGATATTGAAGCTTTCTTT. The V and J genes are TRBV12-3 or TRBV12-4 and TRBJ1-1; D is unresolved. The CDR3 is made up of 14 amino acids. Trimming took off 2 bases at V and 7 bases at J, with 14 bases between the two ends.

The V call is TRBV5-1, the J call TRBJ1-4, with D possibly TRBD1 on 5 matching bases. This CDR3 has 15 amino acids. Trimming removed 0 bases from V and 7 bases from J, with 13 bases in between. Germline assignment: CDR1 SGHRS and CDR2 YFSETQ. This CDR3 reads CASSLGPGNGEKLFF. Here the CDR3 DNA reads TGCGCCAGCAGCTTGGGTCCAGGGAACGGTGAAAAACTGTTTTTT.

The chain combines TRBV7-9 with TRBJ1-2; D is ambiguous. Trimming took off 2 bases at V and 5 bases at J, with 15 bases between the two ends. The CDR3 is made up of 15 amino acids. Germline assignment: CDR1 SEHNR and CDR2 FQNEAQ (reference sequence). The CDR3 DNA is TGTGCCAGCAGCTTAAACCCGACGGGGTTTTATGGCTACACCTTC. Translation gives CASSLNPTGFYGYTF.

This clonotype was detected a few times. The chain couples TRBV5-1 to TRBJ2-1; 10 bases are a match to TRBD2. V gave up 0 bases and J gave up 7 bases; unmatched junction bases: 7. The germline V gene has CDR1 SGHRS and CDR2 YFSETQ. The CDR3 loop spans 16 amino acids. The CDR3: CASSLAPAGGWNEQFF. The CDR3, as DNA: TGCGCCAGCAGCTTGGCCCCAGCGGGGGGGTGGAATGAGCAGTTCTTC. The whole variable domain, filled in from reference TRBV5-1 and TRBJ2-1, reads KAGVTQTPRYLIKTRGQQVTLSCSPISGHRSVSWYQQTPGQGLQFLFEYFSETQRNKGNFPGRFSGRQFSNSRSEMNVSTLELGDSALYLCASSLAPAGGWNEQFFGPGTRLTVL.

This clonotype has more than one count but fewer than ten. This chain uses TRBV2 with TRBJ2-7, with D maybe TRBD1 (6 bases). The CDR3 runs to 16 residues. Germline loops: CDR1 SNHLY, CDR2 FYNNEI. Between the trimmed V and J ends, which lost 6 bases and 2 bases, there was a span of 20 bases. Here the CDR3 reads CASRSTGYRIPYEQYF. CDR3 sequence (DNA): TGTGCCAGCAGATCAACAGGGTATCGAATACCCTACGAGCAGTACTTC.

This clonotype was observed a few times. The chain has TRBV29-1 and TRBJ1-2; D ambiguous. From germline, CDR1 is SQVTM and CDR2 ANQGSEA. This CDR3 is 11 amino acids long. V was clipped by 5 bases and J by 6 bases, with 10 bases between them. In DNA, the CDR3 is TGCAGCGTTTTCGCTCTTGATGGCTACACCTTC. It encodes CSVFALDGYTF.

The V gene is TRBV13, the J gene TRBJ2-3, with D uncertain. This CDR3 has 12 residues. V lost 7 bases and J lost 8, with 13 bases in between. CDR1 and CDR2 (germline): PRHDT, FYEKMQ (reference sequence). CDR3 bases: TGTGCCAGCAAGAAGGGCTTTGGTACGCAGTATTTT. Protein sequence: CASKKGFGTQYF.

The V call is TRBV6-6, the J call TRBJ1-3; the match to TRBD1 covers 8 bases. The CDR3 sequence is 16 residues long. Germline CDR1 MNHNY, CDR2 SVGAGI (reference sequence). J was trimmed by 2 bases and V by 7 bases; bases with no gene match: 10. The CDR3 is CASTHRTGLTGNTIYF. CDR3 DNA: TGTGCCAGCACCCACAGGACAGGGCTTACTGGAAACACCATATATTTT.